The sequence of this T cell receptor beta chain was determined in a study of memory CD4+ T cells and cytomegalovirus serostatus. Generated by immunoSEQ multiplex PCR, the TCRdb table keeps only in-frame clones and is missing some. The repertoire holds approximately 47,000 clones, with around four fifths as singletons. The sort gate was single viable CD3+CD4+CD8-CD45RO+ cells for memory CD4+ T cells. CDR1 and CDR2 from the germline V gene are MDHEN and SYDVKM. The CDR3 covers 17 residues. The ends lost 4 bases at V and 4 bases at J; junction bases unmatched: 14. The TCR originated in an adult in good health and CMV-seronegative. The chain combines TRBV28 with TRBJ2-5, with 8 positions matching TRBD1. Sequenced sample: memory CD4+ T cells from blood. CDR3: CASSSTFRTGRGETQYF. Written as DNA, the CDR3 is TGTGCCAGCAGTTCAACCTTCCGGACAGGGCGGGGAGAGACCCAGTACTTC.